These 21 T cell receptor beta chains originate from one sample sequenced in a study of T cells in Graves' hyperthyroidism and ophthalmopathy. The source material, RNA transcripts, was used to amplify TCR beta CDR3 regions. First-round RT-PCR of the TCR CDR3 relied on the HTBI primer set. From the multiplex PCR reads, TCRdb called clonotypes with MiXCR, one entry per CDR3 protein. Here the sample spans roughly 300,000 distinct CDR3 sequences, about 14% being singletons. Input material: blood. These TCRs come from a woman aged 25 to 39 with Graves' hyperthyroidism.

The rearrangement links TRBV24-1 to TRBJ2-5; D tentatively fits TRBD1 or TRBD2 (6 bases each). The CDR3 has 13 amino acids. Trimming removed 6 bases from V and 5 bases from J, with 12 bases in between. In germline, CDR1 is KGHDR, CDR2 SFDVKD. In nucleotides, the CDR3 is TGTGCCACCAGTTGGGGGGCGCACGAGACCCAGTACTTC. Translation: CATSWGAHETQYF.

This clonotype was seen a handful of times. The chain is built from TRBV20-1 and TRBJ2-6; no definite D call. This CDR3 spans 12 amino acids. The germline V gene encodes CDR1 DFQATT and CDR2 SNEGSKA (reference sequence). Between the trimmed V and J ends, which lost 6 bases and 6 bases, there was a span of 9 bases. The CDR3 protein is CSAQVPANVLTF. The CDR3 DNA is TGCAGTGCCCAAGTGCCGGCCAACGTCCTGACTTTC.

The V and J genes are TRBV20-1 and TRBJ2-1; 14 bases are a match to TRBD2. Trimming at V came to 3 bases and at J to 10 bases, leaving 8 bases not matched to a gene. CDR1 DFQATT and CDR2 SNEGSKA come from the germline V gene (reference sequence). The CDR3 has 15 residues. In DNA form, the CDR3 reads TGCAGTGCTAGCGCCAGACTAGCGGGAGGGCGAGAGCAGTTCTTC. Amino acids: CSASARLAGGREQFF.

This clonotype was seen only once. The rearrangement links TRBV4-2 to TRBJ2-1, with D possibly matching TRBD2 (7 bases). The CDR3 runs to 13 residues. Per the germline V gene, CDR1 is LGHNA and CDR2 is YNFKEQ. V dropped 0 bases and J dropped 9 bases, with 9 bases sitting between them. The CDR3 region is CASSQDRGGEQFF. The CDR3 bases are TGTGCCAGCAGCCAAGATAGGGGGGGTGAGCAGTTCTTC.

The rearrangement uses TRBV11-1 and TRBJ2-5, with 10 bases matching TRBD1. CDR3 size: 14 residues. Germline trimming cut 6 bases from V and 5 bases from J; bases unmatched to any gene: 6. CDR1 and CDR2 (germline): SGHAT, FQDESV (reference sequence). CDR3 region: CASRPGTGVETQYF. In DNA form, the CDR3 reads TGTGCCAGCAGGCCCGGGACAGGGGTGGAGACCCAGTACTTC.

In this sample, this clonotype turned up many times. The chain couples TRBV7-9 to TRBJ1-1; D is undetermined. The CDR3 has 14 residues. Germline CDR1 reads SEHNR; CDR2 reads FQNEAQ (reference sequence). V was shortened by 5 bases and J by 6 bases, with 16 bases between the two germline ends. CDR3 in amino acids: CASSLESNGAEAFF. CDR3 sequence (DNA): TGTGCCAGCAGCCTAGAGTCAAATGGGGCTGAAGCTTTCTTT.

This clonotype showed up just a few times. CDR3 loop: CASSISGMDIQYF. Here the CDR3 DNA reads TGTGCCAGCAGTATTAGCGGGATGGACATTCAGTACTTC. The genes are TRBV27 and TRBJ2-4; 8 positions agree with TRBD2. The CDR3 contains 13 residues. Trimming cost V 5 bases and J 8 bases; bases outside gene matches: 5. The V gene's germline CDR1 is MNHEY and CDR2 SMNVEV (reference sequence).

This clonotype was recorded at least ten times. The CDR3, as DNA: TGTGCTTGGGGGATAGGAAACACCATATATTTT. This encodes CAWGIGNTIYF. This chain links TRBV28 with TRBJ1-3; a possible D gene is TRBD1 (5 bases). CDR3 length: 11 amino acids. Germline CDR1 and CDR2: MDHEN and SYDVKM. The full variable domain, rest sourced from reference TRBV28 and TRBJ1-3, is DVKVTQSSRYLVKRTGEKVFLECVQDMDHENMFWYRQDPGLGLRLIYFSYDVKMKEKGDIPEGYSVSREKKERFSLILESASTNQTSMYLCAWGIGNTIYFGEGSWLTVV.

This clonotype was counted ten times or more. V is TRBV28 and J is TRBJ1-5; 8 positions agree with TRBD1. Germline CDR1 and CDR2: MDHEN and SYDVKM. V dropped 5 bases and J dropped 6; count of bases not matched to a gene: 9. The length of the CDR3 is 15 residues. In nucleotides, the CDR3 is TGTGCCAGCAGTCAACAGGGGGTTAGGATTCAGCCCCAGCATTTT. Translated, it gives CASSQQGVRIQPQHF. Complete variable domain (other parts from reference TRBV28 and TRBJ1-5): DVKVTQSSRYLVKRTGEKVFLECVQDMDHENMFWYRQDPGLGLRLIYFSYDVKMKEKGDIPEGYSVSREKKERFSLILESASTNQTSMYLCASSQQGVRIQPQHFGDGTRLSIL.

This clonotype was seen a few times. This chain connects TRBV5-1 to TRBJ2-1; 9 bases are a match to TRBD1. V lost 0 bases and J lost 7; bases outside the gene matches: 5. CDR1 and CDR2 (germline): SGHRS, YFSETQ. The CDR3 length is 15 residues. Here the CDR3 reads CASSLDRGRVNEQFF. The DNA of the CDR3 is TGCGCCAGCAGCTTGGACAGGGGGCGCGTAAATGAGCAGTTCTTC.

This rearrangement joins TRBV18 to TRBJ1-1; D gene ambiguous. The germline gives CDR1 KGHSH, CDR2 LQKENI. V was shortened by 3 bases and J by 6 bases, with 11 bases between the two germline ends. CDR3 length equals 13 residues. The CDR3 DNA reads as TGTGCCAGCTCACCGGTATCCTCAGCTGAAGCTTTCTTT. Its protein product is CASSPVSSAEAFF. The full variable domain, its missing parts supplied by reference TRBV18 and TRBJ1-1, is NAGVMQNPRHLVRRRGQEARLRCSPMKGHSHVYWYRQLPEEGLKFMVYLQKENIIDESGMPKERFSAEFPKEGPSILRIQQVVRGDSAAYFCASSPVSSAEAFFGQGTRLTVV.

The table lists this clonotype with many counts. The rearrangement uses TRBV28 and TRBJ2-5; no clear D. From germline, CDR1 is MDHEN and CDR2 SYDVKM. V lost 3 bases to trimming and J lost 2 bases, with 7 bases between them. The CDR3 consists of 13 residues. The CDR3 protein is CASSLNSQETQYF. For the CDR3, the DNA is TGTGCCAGCAGTTTGAACAGTCAAGAGACCCAGTACTTC.

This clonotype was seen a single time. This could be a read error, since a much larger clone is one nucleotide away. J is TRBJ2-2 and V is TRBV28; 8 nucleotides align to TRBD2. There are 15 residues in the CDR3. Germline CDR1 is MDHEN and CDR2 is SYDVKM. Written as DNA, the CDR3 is TGTGCCGGCAGTTTCCGGAGCGGGAGCCTCGGGGAGCTGTTTTTT. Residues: CAGSFRSGSLGELFF.

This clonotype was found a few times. CDR3 loop: CASSYLMETQYF. In nucleotides, the CDR3 is TGTGCCAGCAGTTACTTGATGGAGACCCAGTACTTC. V is TRBV6-5 and J is TRBJ2-5, with D unclear. CDR3 length: 12 residues. V lost 1 base to trimming and J lost 5 bases, with 5 bases between them. Germline V gene lookup returns CDR1 MNHEY and CDR2 SVGAGI.

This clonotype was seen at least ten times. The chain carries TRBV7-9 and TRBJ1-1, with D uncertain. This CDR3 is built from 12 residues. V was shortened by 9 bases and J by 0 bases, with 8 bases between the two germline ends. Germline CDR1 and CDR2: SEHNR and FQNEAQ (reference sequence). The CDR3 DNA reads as TGTGCCAGGGACCCCCTGAACACTGAAGCTTTCTTT. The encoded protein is CARDPLNTEAFF. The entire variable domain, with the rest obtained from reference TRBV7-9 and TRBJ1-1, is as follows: DTGVSQNPRHKITKRGQNVTFRCDPISEHNRLYWYRQTLGQGPEFLTYFQNEAQLEKSRLLSDRFSAERPKGSFSTLEIQRTEQGDSAMYLCARDPLNTEAFFGQGTRLTVV.

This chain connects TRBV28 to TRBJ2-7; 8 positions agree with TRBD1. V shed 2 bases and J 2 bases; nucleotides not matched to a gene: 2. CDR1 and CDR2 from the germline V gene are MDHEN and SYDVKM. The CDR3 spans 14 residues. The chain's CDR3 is CASSLRTGTYEQYF. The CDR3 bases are TGTGCCAGCAGTTTACGGACAGGGACCTACGAGCAGTACTTC.

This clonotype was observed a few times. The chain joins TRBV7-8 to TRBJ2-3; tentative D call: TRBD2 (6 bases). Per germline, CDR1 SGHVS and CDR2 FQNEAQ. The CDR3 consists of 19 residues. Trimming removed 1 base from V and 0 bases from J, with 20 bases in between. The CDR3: CASSLVLGGASTSTDTQYF. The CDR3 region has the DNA TGTGCCAGCAGCTTAGTCCTTGGCGGGGCCAGCACAAGCACAGATACGCAGTATTTT. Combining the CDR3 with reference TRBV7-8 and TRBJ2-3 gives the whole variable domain GAGVSQSPRYKVAKRGQDVALRCDPISGHVSLFWYQQALGQGPEFLTYFQNEAQLDKSGLPSDRFFAERPEGSVSTLKIQRTQQEDSAVYLCASSLVLGGASTSTDTQYFGPGTRLTVL.

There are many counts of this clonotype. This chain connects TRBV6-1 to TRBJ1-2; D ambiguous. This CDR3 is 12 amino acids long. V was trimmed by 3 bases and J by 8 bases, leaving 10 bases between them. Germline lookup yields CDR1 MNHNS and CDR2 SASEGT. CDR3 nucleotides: TGTGCCAGCAGTGAGGGGTTAGACGGCTACACCTTC. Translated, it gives CASSEGLDGYTF.

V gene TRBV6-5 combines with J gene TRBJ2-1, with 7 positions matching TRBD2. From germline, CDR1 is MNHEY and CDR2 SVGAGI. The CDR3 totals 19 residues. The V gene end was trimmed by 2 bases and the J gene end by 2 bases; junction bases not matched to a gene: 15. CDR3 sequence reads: CASSYDRPGRGRAYNEQFF. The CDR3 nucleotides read TGTGCCAGCAGTTACGACAGACCCGGTAGAGGGAGGGCCTACAATGAGCAGTTCTTC.

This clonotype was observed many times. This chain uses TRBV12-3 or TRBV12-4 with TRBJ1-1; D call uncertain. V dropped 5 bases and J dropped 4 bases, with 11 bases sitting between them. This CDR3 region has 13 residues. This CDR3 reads CASSEPGFTEAFF. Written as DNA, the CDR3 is TGTGCCAGCAGTGAACCAGGTTTCACTGAAGCTTTCTTT.

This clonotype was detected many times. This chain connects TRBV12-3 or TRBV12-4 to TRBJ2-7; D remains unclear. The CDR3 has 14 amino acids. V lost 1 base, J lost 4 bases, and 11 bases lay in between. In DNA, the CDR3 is TGTGCCAGCAGTTTAGACCAGAAAGATTACGAGCAGTACTTC. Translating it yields CASSLDQKDYEQYF.